Detailed here is one T cell receptor (beta chain). The authors ran the immunoSEQ assay, v3.0, at survey level. Only in-frame clones appear in the TCRdb table, and some are missing; sequencing was by immunoSEQ multiplex PCR. The sample includes 23,000 or so clones, roughly 80% seen only once; the top ten take 4.5% to 6.5%. The data originate from a study of long-term antiretroviral therapy in people with HIV. The TCR was taken from a woman in her 30s with HIV. Sequencing used unsorted PBMCs, obtained 0.2 years after starting antiretroviral therapy.

The CDR3 here is CASSQEGQGFNEQFF. In DNA form, the CDR3 reads TGTGCCAGCAGCCAAGAGGGACAGGGATTCAATGAGCAGTTCTTC. This chain uses TRBV14 with TRBJ2-1; 9 bases line up with TRBD1. The germline CDR1 and CDR2 sequences are SGHDN and FVKESK. J was trimmed by 6 bases and V by 0 bases; bases with no gene match: 3. The CDR3 has 15 residues.